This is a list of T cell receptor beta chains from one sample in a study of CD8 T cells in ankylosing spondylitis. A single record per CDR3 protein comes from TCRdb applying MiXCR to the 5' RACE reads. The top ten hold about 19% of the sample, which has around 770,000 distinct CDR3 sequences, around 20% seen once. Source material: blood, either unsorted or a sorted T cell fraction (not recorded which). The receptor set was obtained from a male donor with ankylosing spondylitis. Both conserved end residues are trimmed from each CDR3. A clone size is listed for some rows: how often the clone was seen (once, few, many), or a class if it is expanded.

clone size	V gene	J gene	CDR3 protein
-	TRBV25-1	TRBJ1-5	ANPGGGCNQPQH
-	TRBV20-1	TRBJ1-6	SAKTTYNSPLH
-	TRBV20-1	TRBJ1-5	SAQGGGGRSNQPQH
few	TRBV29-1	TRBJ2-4	SAGLAGFIQY
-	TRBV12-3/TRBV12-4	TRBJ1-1	ASSFSDRNTEAF
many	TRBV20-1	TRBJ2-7	SAPSWGSGKLGQY
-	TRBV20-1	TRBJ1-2	SASSQRNYGYT
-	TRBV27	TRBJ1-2	ASSYGANIGYT
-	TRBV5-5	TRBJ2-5	ASSPRWGGETQY
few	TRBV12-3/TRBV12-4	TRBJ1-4	ASTLGAGYNEKLF
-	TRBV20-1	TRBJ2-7	SARDPLLAGVRGYEQY
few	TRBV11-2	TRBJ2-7	ASSLRTSLRSYEQY
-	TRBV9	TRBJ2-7	ASSEAGGPSYEQY
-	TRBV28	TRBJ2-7	ASSHRGAPYEQY
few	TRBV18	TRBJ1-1	ASSPLPLGGSNTEAF
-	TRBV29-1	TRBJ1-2	SVGQPTIYGYT
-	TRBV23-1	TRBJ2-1	ASSNGQKTLPVNNEQF
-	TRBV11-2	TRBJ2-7	ASSPDGLAGVPHEQY
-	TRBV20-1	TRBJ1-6	SAQTGINSPLH
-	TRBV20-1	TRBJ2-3	SAPLGDTQY
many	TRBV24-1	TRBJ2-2	ATSETGGAGELF
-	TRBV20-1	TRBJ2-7	SAIGTGVSYEQY
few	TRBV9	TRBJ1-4	ASSVDPGDEKLF
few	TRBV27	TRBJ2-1	ASTRRNEQF
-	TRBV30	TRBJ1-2	AWSVQTFYGYT
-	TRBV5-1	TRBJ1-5	ASSLRPGTNQPQH